These 16 T cell receptor beta chains originate from one sample sequenced in a study of cytomegalovirus exposure and HLA in healthy donors. Libraries were prepared by immunoSEQ multiplex PCR; TCRdb keeps only in-frame clonotypes and omits some of them. The data show 50,000 to 65,000 clones, with about 96% seen just once and roughly 1% held by the top ten. Material: PBMCs. The receptors originated from a woman aged 18-29 years in good health and CMV-seronegative.

This sequence joins TRBV27 and TRBJ1-1; TRBD1 is a possible D gene (6 bases). Per the germline V gene, CDR1 is MNHEY and CDR2 is SMNVEV (reference sequence). The ends were cut back, 5 bases at V and 0 bases at J, with 10 bases in the middle. The CDR3 is made up of 14 amino acids. Written as DNA, the CDR3 is TGTGCCAGCAGTCGCCGACAGGTGAACACTGAAGCTTTCTTT. Residues: CASSRRQVNTEAFF.

The chain links TRBV10-3 to TRBJ2-4, with 7 positions matching TRBD2. V was pared by 10 bases and J by 1 base, with 10 bases of the junction left unmatched. This CDR3 contains 15 residues. CDR1 is ENHRY and CDR2 is SYGVKD in the germline V gene. CDR3 sequence: CATREAGTAKNIQYF. In nucleotides, the CDR3 is TGTGCCACCCGGGAGGCCGGCACGGCCAAAAACATTCAGTACTTC.

The chain's CDR3 is CASSLTRGGGLTGELFF. The DNA of the CDR3 is TGTGCCAGCAGCTTAACGAGGGGCGGGGGGCTCACCGGGGAGCTGTTTTTT. V is TRBV7-3 and J is TRBJ2-2; TRBD2 matches at 8 bases. The V segment lost 0 bases and the J segment 4 bases; nucleotides outside the gene matches: 7. The length of the CDR3 is 17 residues. Germline loops: CDR1 SGHTA, CDR2 FQGTGA.

V and J are TRBV5-8 and TRBJ1-1; the match to TRBD1 covers 12 bases. The V and J ends lost 0 bases and 4 bases, in that order; junction bases with no gene match: 10. This CDR3 is built from 18 residues. Germline V gene data show CDR1 as SGHTS and CDR2 as YDEGEE. The CDR3 region has the DNA TGTGCCAGCAGCTTGGGTGGGGACAGGGGGCGTTGGGGCACTGAAGCTTTCTTT. This encodes CASSLGGDRGRWGTEAFF.

The chain links TRBV16 to TRBJ2-4; D may be TRBD2 (6 bases). The germline gives CDR1 KGHSY, CDR2 FQNENV. Trimming stripped 6 bases from V and 0 bases from J, with 12 bases between. CDR3 length equals 15 residues. The CDR3 coding sequence is TGTGCCAGCAGTCCCGGGAGCCTAGCCAAAAACATTCAGTACTTC. Translating gives CASSPGSLAKNIQYF.

V gene TRBV30 combines with J gene TRBJ2-2, with 7 bases identical to TRBD2. The CDR3 covers 14 residues. The junction had 5 bases not matched to a gene; V was cut back by 3 bases and J by 4 bases. Germline assignment: CDR1 GTSNPN and CDR2 SVGIG (reference sequence). CDR3 DNA: TGTGCCTGGAGACCTGGCGGGGGCACCGGGGAGCTGTTTTTT. Protein product: CAWRPGGGTGELFF. Full variable domain (remainder filled in from reference TRBV30 and TRBJ2-2): SQTIHQWPATLVQPVGSPLSLECTVEGTSNPNLYWYRQAAGRGLQLLFYSVGIGQISSEVPQNLSASRPQDRQFILSSKKLLLSDSGFYLCAWRPGGGTGELFFGEGSRLTVL.

The gene calls are TRBV7-3 and TRBJ2-3; TRBD1 might be the D (5 bases). The CDR3 loop spans 16 amino acids. The V and J ends lost 5 bases and 1 base respectively, with 16 bases between them. Germline V gene data show CDR1 as SGHTA and CDR2 as FQGTGA. The CDR3 region has the DNA TGTGCCAGCAGCCTCCCCCAGGGCGGTGGCACAGATACGCAGTATTTT. This translates into CASSLPQGGGTDTQYF.

This chain connects TRBV9 to TRBJ2-2, with TRBD2 matching over 11 bases. Unmatched junction bases numbered 17, after V lost 0 bases and J lost 4 bases. The germline gives CDR1 SGDLS, CDR2 YYNGEE. There are 21 residues in the CDR3. The chain's CDR3 is CASSVGPFSSGRPGGTGELFF. The DNA of the CDR3 is TGTGCCAGCAGCGTAGGACCTTTCTCTAGCGGGAGGCCGGGGGGCACCGGGGAGCTGTTTTTT.

V gene TRBV4-1 combines with J gene TRBJ2-3; 9 nucleotides agree with TRBD2. With V trimmed by 0 bases and J by 2 bases, 6 bases remained unmatched. The CDR3 spans 17 residues. CDR1 is MGHRA, CDR2 YSYEKL, per germline. CDR3 in amino acids: CASSQERAGGPTDTQYF. The CDR3 coding sequence is TGCGCCAGCAGCCAAGAGAGGGCGGGAGGGCCCACAGATACGCAGTATTTT.

The chain has TRBV18 and TRBJ2-4; weak D call: TRBD1 (6 bases). Trimming pared 6 bases from V and 1 base from J, leaving 19 bases between. The germline V gene has CDR1 KGHSH and CDR2 LQKENI. CDR3 length: 17 residues. The chain's CDR3 is CASSALQGTGAKNIQYF. Here the CDR3 DNA reads TGTGCCAGCTCGGCTCTACAGGGTACAGGTGCCAAAAACATTCAGTACTTC.

The V and J genes are TRBV7-9 and TRBJ2-5; D may be TRBD2 (6 bases). Germline loops: CDR1 SEHNR, CDR2 FQNEAQ (reference sequence). Trimming removed 5 bases at V and 7 bases at J, with 20 bases between. The CDR3 loop spans 15 amino acids. The CDR3: CASSPPGSWSGTQYF. The DNA of the CDR3 is TGTGCCAGCAGCCCCCCCGGGAGCTGGTCGGGGACCCAGTACTTC.

The V and J genes are TRBV27 and TRBJ1-5, with D perhaps TRBD1 (5 bases). The CDR3 runs 12 residues. Germline CDR1 reads MNHEY; CDR2 reads SMNVEV (reference sequence). The ends were cut back, 2 bases at V and 15 bases at J, with 14 bases in the middle. As DNA, the CDR3 is TGTGCCAGCAGTTTACCCGTAGGGGTTTTGCATTTT. Translated: CASSLPVGVLHF.

The J gene is TRBJ2-7, the V gene TRBV28; possible D gene TRBD2, 6 bases. This CDR3 comprises 12 residues. Germline loops: CDR1 MDHEN, CDR2 SYDVKM. Trimming stripped 11 bases from V and 2 bases from J, with 13 bases between. The CDR3 region is CAHASAAYEQYF. CDR3 nucleotide sequence: TGTGCCCACGCTAGCGCCGCCTACGAGCAGTACTTC.

The chain carries TRBV7-2 and TRBJ2-3, with 7 bases matching TRBD1. CDR1 and CDR2 from the germline V gene are SGHTA and FQGNSA. Losses at the gene ends were 5 bases for V and 2 bases for J; bases not matched to a gene: 4. This CDR3 is built from 14 residues. The DNA of the CDR3 is TGTGCCAGCAGCCACGGACAGGCCACAGATACGCAGTATTTT. This gives the protein CASSHGQATDTQYF.

By share, this clone counts as medium-sized. The rearrangement uses TRBV27 and TRBJ2-7; D is possibly TRBD2 (7 bases). Germline CDR1 is MNHEY and CDR2 is SMNVEV (reference sequence). The CDR3 loop spans 15 amino acids. V shed 4 bases and J shed 2 bases, with 15 bases lying between them. The CDR3 sequence is CASSWGGRNPYEQYF. The CDR3 DNA reads as TGTGCCAGCAGTTGGGGGGGGCGGAACCCCTACGAGCAGTACTTC.

This chain joins TRBV6-1 and TRBJ1-2; 7 bases match TRBD1. Germline values: CDR1 MNHNS, CDR2 SASEGT. This CDR3 contains 13 residues. J lost 4 bases, V lost 5 bases, and 4 bases had no gene match. The CDR3 region has the DNA TGTGCCAGCAGTTATGGGGACAGCTATGGCTACACCTTC. It encodes CASSYGDSYGYTF.